In this sample, the clone carrying this T cell receptor beta chain turned up many times. What it binds is not known. Full-length variable regions came from constant-region reverse primers plus semi-nested Nested Universal Primer A PCR. MiXCR, run by TCRdb on the 5' RACE reads, gives a single entry per CDR3 protein. The profile shows approximately 60,000 distinct CDR3 sequences, 20% to 25% of them singletons. CD4+CD45RO+CD25- cells were isolated as memory CD4+ T cells. Study results and caveats: Tumor memory CD4+ T cell TCR gene usage was found to cluster with blood and lymph node memory CD4+ cells and with lymph node naive CD4+ cells. Greatest tumor Treg TCR overlap was with tumor naive CD4+ cells.

Germline V gene data show CDR1 as KGHDR and CDR2 as SFDVKD. Deletions cut 4 bases from V and 5 bases from J, with 11 bases between. The CDR3 sequence is 14 residues long. Specimen: memory CD4+ T cells sorted from a lymph node. This sample's subset: memory CD4+ T cells, CD4+CD45RO+CD25-. The chain recombines TRBV24-1 with TRBJ1-5; possibly TRBD1 for D (5 bases). The receptor was derived from a female donor with breast cancer. The CDR3 loop reads CATSEGGRDQPQHF. The CDR3 DNA sequence: TGTGCCACCAGTGAGGGGGGGAGGGATCAGCCCCAGCATTTT.